The text below deals with one TCR beta chain. This clonotype appeared a few times. It lacks a known antigen. Within one base of it there is no much larger clone, and no base qualities were kept. Receptors were amplified or captured by PCR. Sequencing instrument: Illumina HiSeq 2500. TCR library preparation used molecular barcoding, with unique molecular identifiers applied to normalize quantification of the TCRbeta repertoire. Using fastp trimming at Q25 and MiXCR clonotype assembly, TCRdb reanalyzed the public sequencing data and kept in-frame beta chains. For every CDR3 protein sequence, its rows merge into one entry that carries the most common genes and DNA. The sample table holds around 400,000 distinct CDR3 sequences, of which approximately 11% were seen once. Together, the top ten hold 4.5% to 6.5% of the sample. This entry is derived from a study of T-cell reconstitution after alpha-beta-depleted transplantation in children (TCRdb year 2016). Context from the whole study: Using TCR repertoire profiling, the study quantitatively followed how T-cell immune reconstitution unfolded in children after TCRalphabeta/CD19-depleted allogeneic hematopoietic cell transplantation.

The junction shows trimming of 0 bases on V and 3 bases on J, plus 14 bases between the germline ends. CDR1 and CDR2 are read off the germline V gene as SGDLS and YYNGEE. Taken from cysteine to phenylalanine, the CDR3 has 16 residues. CDR3 DNA only is kept here, 48 bases in frame from base 1. This chain is built from TRBV9 and TRBJ2-3, with a weak D call of TRBD2 (6 bases match). This TCR came from a human donor who donated a stem cell graft to a child with acute myeloid leukemia. The sequenced sample was PBMCs from the stem cell graft donor, obtained from the stem cell graft. DNA sequence: TGTGCCAGCAGCGTAGGTGTCAGGGAGGAGACAGATACGCAGTATTTT. This sequence encodes CASSVGVREETDTQYF. Extended through the reference TRBV9 and TRBJ2-3 proteins, this CDR3 yields the full variable domain: DSGVTQTPKHLITATGQRVTLRCSPRSGDLSVYWYQQSLDQGLQFLIQYYNGEERAKGNILERFSAQQFPDLHSELNLSSLELGDSALYFCASSVGVREETDTQYFGPGTRLTVL.